The clone carrying this T cell receptor (beta chain) occurred a few times. No antigen is known for it. The data belong to a study of T-cell reconstitution after alpha-beta-depleted transplantation in children. Overall study results and limits: Hyperexpanded clones declined; after one year, newly produced T cells mostly supplied diversity. Recipient T cells and thymic progenitors that survived gave rise to the high TCRbeta diversity observed at day 60 in some patients. Approximately two months post-transplant, alpha-beta T cells reportedly originated from several hundred expanded graft clones.

Unique molecular identifiers tagged the TCRbeta library. TCRdb fed the PCR reads into MiXCR, producing one record per CDR3 protein. The sample has 200,000 to 250,000 distinct CDR3 sequences, roughly 10% seen once. The CDR3 runs to 16 residues. The V end was cut by 4 bases, the J end by 4 bases, with 14 bases between. In germline, CDR1 is SEHNR, CDR2 FQNEAQ (reference sequence). Sequenced here: PBMCs, sampled before TCRalphabeta/CD19-depleted stem cell transplant. This chain uses TRBV7-9 with TRBJ2-6, with D perhaps TRBD1 (6 bases). The TCR originated in a child in the first two years of life with acute myeloid leukemia, due to receive a stem cell transplant. CDR3 amino acids: CASSSRTGQGANVLTF. As DNA, the CDR3 is TGTGCCAGCAGCTCACGGACCGGACAGGGGGCCAACGTCCTGACTTTC. The full variable domain, rest sourced from reference TRBV7-9 and TRBJ2-6, is DTGVSQNPRHKITKRGQNVTFRCDPISEHNRLYWYRQTLGQGPEFLTYFQNEAQLEKSRLLSDRFSAERPKGSFSTLEIQRTEQGDSAMYLCASSSRTGQGANVLTFGAGSRLTVL.